Sequencing of this T cell receptor beta chain was carried out in a study of T cells after yellow fever vaccination. This clonotype was seen a handful of times. The germline gene is not matched at one end of the junction; a read error may be the cause. 5'RACE template switching produced TCR cDNA carrying a universal primer site and UMIs. In TCRdb, the 5' RACE reads were re-called with MiXCR into one record per CDR3 protein. The sample has 600,000 to 750,000 distinct CDR3 sequences, approximately 13% seen once. Per germline, CDR1 MNHEY and CDR2 SVGEGT. CDR3 length: 16 amino acids. This sample comprised PBMCs, obtained on the day of the yellow fever booster vaccination. The source of this sequence is a man aged 30 to 45 who received the YFV17D yellow fever vaccine. V is TRBV6-2 or TRBV6-3 and J is TRBJ2-2; TRBD2 might be the D (6 bases). CDR3: CASSQLWLANAGELFF. The CDR3 DNA is TGTGCCAGCAGCCAACTCTGGCTAGCGAACGCCGGGGAGCTGTTTTTT.